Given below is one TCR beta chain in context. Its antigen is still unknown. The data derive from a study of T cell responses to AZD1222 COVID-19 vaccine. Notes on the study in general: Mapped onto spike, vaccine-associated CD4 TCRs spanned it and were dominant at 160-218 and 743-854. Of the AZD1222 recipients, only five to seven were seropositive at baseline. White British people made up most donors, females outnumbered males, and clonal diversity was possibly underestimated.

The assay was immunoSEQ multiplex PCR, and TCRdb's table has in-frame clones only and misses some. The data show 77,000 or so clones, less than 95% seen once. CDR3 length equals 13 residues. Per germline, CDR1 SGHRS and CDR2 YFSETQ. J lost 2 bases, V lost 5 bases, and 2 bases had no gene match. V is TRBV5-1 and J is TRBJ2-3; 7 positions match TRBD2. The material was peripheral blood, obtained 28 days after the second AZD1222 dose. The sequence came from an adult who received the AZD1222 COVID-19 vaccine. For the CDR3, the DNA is TGCGCCAGCAGGCTAGCGGTCACAGATACGCAGTATTTT. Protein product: CASRLAVTDTQYF.